Given below is one T cell receptor beta chain in context. This sample was taken from a study of blood T cell repertoires in COVID-19. Sequencing used immunoSEQ multiplex PCR; TCRdb keeps in-frame clones, though not all of them. This table has hundreds of thousands of clones, around 92% appearing once. This receptor was taken from a woman aged 30 to 39 who had recovered from COVID-19. Sequenced: PBMCs or T cells enriched from blood (not recorded which).

The CDR3 DNA is TGTGCCAGCAGCCCACGGGGAGGAAGGAACACTGAAGCTTTCTTT. Residues: CASSPRGGRNTEAFF. V and J are TRBV7-2 and TRBJ1-1; D gene unclear. V was trimmed by 5 bases and J by 1 base, leaving 14 bases between them. The CDR3 runs 15 residues. Germline V gene sequence: CDR1 SGHTA, CDR2 FQGNSA.